The clone carrying this T cell receptor (beta chain) was seen ten or more times. Its cognate antigen is unknown. V shed 2 bases and J 5 bases; nucleotides not matched to a gene: 9. Germline CDR1 DFQATT, CDR2 SNEGSKA (reference sequence). The CDR3 totals 14 residues. The sample comes from a study of T cells in Graves' hyperthyroidism and ophthalmopathy. Overall study results and limits: Progression to ophthalmopathy was predicted a median of 6.5 months early. Most clonotypes that expanded in the thyroid above 0.001 also showed up in blood.

The TCR beta CDR3 regions underwent amplification using RNA transcripts as the source. The TCR CDR3 was amplified in a first-round RT-PCR using the HTBI primer set. A single record per CDR3 protein comes from TCRdb applying MiXCR to the multiplex PCR reads. The sample contains a few hundred thousand distinct CDR3 sequences, approximately 25% of which appear only once. Disease duration under 2 months; hyperthyroidism patients were aged 18 to 65. Out of around 10 ml of fresh peripheral blood came the PBMCs. The chain carries TRBV20-1 and TRBJ2-7; TRBD2 matches 7 bases. Sequenced material: blood. This TCR was recovered from a man aged 45-65 years with Graves' hyperthyroidism. CDR3 residues: CSARPSGNPNEQYF. Written as DNA, the CDR3 is TGCAGTGCTAGACCAAGCGGGAATCCCAACGAGCAGTACTTC.